This TCR beta chain stems from a study of post-analysis software for immune sequencing data. Across the study: Multiple sclerosis in the patients followed relapsing-remitting, secondary progressive and progressive-relapsing courses.

Comments on this clonotype: What it binds is not known.

Sequencing libraries made from TCR beta cDNA carried unique molecular identifiers. TCRdb re-called the PCR reads through MiXCR, storing one row per CDR3 protein. Among 400,000 to 500,000 distinct CDR3 sequences listed, about 40% were seen once. Findings and caveats of the study: Normalized Chao1 diversity in multiple sclerosis patients fell significantly below that of controls. Included in a set of about five TRBV segments more frequent in patients than controls were TRBV5-6, TRBV5-1 and TRBV20-1.

Germline lookup yields CDR1 MNHEY and CDR2 SVGAGI. This CDR3 contains 16 residues. The V gene lost 2 bases and the J gene lost 0 bases, with 11 bases spanning the gap. Sequenced input: blood. This sequence originates from a girl aged 2-10 years with multiple sclerosis. The V gene is TRBV6-5, the J gene TRBJ2-1; D possibly corresponds to TRBD2 (6 bases). In DNA form, the CDR3 reads TGTGCCAGCAGTTACAAGGTAGCGGCCTCCTACAATGAGCAGTTCTTC. Translated, it gives CASSYKVAASYNEQFF.